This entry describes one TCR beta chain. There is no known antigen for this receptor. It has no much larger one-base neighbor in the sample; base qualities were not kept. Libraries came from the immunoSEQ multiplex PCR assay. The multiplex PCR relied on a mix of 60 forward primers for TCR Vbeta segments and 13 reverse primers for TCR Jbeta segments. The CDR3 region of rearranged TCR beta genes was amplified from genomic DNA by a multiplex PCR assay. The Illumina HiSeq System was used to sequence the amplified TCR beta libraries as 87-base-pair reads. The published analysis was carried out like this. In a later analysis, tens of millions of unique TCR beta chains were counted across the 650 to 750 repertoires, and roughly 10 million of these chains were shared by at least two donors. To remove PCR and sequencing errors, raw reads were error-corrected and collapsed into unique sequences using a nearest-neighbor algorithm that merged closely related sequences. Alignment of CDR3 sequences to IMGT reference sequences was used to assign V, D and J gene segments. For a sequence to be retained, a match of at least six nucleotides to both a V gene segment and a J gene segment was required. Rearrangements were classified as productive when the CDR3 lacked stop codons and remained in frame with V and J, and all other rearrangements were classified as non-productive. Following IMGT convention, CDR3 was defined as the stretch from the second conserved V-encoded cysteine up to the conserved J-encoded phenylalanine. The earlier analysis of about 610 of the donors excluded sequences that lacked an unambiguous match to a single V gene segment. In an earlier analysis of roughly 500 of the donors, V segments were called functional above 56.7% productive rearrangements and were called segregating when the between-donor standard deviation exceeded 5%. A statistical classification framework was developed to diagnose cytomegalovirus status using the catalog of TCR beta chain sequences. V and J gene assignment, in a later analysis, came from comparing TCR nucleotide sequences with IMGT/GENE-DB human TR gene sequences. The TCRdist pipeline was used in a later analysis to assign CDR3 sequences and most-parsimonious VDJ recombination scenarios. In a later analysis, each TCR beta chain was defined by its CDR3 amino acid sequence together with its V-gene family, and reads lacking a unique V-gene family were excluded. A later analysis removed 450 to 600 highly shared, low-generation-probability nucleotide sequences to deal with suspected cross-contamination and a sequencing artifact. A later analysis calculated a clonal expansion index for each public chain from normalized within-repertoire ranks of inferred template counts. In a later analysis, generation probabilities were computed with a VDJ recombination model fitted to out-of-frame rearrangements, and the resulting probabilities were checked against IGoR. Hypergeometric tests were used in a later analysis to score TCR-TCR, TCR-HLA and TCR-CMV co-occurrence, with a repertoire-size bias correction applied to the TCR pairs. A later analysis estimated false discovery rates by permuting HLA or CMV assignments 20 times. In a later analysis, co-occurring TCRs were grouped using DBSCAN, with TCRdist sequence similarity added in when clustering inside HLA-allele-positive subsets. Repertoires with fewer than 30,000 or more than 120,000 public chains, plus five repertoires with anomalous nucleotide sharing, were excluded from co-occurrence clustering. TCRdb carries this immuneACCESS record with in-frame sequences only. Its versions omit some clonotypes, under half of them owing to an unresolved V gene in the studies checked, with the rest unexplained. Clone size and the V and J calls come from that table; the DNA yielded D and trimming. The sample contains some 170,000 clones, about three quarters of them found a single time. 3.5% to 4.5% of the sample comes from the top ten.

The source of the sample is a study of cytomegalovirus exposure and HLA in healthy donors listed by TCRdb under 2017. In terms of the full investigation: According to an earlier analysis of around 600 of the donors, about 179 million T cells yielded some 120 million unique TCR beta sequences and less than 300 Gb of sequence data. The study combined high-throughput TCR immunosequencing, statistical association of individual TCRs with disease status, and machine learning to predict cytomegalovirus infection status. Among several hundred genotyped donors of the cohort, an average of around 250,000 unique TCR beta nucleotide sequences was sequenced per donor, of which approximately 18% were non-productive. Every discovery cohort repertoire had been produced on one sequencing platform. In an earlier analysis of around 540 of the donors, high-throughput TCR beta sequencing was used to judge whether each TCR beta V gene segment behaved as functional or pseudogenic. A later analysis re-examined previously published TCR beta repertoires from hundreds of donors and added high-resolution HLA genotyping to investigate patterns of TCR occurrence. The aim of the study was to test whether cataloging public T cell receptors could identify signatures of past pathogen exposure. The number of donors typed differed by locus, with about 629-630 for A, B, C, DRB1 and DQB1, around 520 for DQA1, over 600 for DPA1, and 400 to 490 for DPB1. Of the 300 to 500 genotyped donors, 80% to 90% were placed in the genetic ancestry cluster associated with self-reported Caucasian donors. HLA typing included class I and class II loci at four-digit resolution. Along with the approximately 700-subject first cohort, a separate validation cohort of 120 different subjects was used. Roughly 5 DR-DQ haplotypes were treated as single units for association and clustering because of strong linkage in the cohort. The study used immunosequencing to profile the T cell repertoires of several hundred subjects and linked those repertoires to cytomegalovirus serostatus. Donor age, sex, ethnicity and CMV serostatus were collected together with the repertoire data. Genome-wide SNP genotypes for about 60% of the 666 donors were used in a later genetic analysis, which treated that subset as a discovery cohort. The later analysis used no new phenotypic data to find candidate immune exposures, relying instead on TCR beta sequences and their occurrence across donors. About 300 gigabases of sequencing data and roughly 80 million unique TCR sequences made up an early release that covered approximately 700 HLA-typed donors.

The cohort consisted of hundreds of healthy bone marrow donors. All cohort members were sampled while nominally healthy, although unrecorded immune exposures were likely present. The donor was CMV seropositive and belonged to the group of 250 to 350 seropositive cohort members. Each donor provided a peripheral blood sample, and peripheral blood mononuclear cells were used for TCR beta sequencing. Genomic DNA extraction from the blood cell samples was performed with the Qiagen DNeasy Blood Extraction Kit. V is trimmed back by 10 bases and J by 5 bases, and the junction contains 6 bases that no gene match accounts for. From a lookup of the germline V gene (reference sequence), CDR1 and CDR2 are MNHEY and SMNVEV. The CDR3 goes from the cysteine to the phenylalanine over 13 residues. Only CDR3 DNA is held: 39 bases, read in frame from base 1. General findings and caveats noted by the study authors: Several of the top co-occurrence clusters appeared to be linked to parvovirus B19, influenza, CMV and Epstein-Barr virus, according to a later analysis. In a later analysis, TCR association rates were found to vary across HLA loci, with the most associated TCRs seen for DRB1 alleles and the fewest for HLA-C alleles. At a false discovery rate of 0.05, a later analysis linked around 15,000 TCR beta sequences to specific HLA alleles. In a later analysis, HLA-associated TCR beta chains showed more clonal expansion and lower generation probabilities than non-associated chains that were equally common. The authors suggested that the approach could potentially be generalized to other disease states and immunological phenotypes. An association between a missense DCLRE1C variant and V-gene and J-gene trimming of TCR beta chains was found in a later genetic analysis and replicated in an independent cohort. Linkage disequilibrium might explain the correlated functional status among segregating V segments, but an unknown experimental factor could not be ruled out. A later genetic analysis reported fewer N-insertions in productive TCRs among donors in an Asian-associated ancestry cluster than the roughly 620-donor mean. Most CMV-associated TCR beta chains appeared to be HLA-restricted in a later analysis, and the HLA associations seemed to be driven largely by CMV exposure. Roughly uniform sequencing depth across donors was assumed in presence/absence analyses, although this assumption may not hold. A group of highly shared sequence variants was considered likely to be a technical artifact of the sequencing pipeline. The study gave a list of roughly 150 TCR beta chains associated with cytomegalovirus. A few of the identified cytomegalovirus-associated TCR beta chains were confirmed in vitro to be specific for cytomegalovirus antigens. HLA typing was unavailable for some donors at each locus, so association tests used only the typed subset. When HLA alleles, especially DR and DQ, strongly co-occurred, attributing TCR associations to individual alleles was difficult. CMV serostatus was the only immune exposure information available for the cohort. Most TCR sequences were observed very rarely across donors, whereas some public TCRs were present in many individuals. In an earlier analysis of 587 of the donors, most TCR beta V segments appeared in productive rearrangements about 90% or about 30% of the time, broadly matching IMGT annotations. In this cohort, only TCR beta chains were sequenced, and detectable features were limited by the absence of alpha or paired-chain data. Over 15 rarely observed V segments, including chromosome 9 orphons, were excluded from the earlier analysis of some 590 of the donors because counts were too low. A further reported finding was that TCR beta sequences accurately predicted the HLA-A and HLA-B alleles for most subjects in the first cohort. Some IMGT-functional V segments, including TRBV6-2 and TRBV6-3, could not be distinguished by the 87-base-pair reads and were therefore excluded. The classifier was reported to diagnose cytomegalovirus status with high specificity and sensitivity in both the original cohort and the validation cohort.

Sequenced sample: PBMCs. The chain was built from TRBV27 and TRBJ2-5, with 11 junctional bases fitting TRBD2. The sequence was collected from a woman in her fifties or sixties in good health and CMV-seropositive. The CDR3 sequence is CATKGLAEETQYF. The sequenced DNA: TGTGCCACTAAGGGACTAGCGGAGGAGACCCAGTACTTC.